This TCR beta chain comes out of a study of blood T cells in healthy people across ages. Study-wide points: The fall in TCR beta diversity per million T cells was roughly linear with age. Versus aged donors, long-lived donors had higher diversity and more naive CD4+ cells.

The V gene end was trimmed by 6 bases and the J gene end by 5 bases; junction bases not matched to a gene: 4. The CDR3 loop spans 12 amino acids. Per germline, CDR1 MNHEY and CDR2 SVGEGT. PCR was performed a second time for about 6 to 12 cycles using a sample-barcoded 5' primer and a J-beta primer mix. TCRdb reprocessed the 5' RACE reads with MiXCR, giving one entry per CDR3 protein. Of roughly 1.9 million distinct CDR3 sequences listed, roughly two fifths are singletons. In this sample, this clonotype turned up a few times. Its antigen is unidentified. A much larger clonotype is one base distant, so this may be a read error. Healthy Caucasians from Russia aged roughly 6 to 95 served as donors.

Sample: blood. The clonotype was recovered from a human donor in good health. The chain is built from TRBV6-2 or TRBV6-3 and TRBJ2-7; TRBD1 matches at 7 bases. CDR3 DNA sequence: TGTGCCAGCAGACCCGACAGGGACGAGCAGTACTTC. Amino acid sequence: CASRPDRDEQYF.